This TCR beta chain derives from a study of CD8+ T cells in alopecia areata. Trimming shortened V by 7 bases and J by 1 base, and 7 bases separated the two germline ends. Germline V gene lookup returns CDR1 DFQATT and CDR2 SNEGSKA (reference sequence). The CDR3 runs 11 residues. PBMC-derived CD4+ and CD8+ T cells were sorted. Regarding this clone: Its cognate antigen is unknown.

General study results and limits: Unlike in mice, where it was clearer, TCR sharing across patients was less clear, possibly HLA-related. Clonality exceeded that of normal scalp in lesional scalp, most notably in alopecia totalis/universalis. When scalp samples are sequenced, resident alphabeta T cells of normal skin are also captured.

Sequencing used cDNA as its template, made by extracting RNA and reverse transcribing it. Repertoires were generated with immunoSEQ multiplex PCR, while TCRdb's copy carries only in-frame clones and drops some. The repertoire consists of some 110,000 clones, with roughly 68% occurring once and the leading ten covering about 3%. The sequencing input was CD4+ T cells sorted from blood. This chain joins TRBV20-1 and TRBJ2-5; no reliable D call. This sequence was found in a human donor in good health. The CDR3 sequence is CSVEFQETQYF. In DNA form, the CDR3 reads TGCAGTGTGGAGTTCCAAGAGACCCAGTACTTC.